This T cell receptor beta chain was documented in a study of blood T cell repertoires in COVID-19. Study as a whole: Nucleic acid was either cDNA or gDNA, and it came from T cells, B-cell-depleted T cells, or PBMCs.

The CDR3 loop spans 14 amino acids. CDR1 SQVTM and CDR2 ANQGSEA come from the germline V gene. V was clipped by 6 bases and J by 1 base, with 15 bases between them. Assay used: immunoSEQ multiplex PCR; TCRdb lists only in-frame clones, some missing. The data contain some 150,000 clones, around 87% of them singletons. The sequenced sample was peripheral blood. This TCR was recovered from a woman between 35 and 50 years old with acute or convalescent COVID-19. The chain links TRBV29-1 to TRBJ1-2; possible D gene TRBD1, 6 bases. CDR3 sequence reads: CSVADRNFNYGYTF. The CDR3 DNA is TGCAGCGTGGCCGACAGGAACTTTAACTATGGCTACACCTTC.